Below, 25 T cell receptor beta chains from the same sample are listed, as sequenced in a study of identical twins. TCRdb fed the 5' RACE reads into MiXCR, producing one record per CDR3 protein. Of 450,000 or so distinct CDR3 sequences listed, 14% are singletons. These same records also appear under a second study, on yellow fever vaccine responses in identical twins.

The sample was CD4+ T cells sorted from blood. The origin of the receptors is a woman between 18 and 29 years old in good health.

CDR3 sequence (DNA): TGCGCCAGCAGTGAGTTAGCGGGGACGGGTACGCAGTATTTT. It yields the protein CASSELAGTGTQYF. V usage is TRBV10-2 and J usage is TRBJ2-3; 8 bases are shared with TRBD2. Looked up from germline, CDR1 is WSHSY and CDR2 is SAAADI. V lost 1 base, J lost 8 bases, and 5 bases stayed unmatched. CDR3 length: 14 amino acids.

The sample holds many counts of this clonotype. The chain carries TRBV7-2 and TRBJ2-1, with D unclear. The length of the CDR3 is 14 residues. V was clipped by 0 bases and J by 5 bases, with 8 bases between them. Germline lookup yields CDR1 SGHTA and CDR2 FQGNSA. The CDR3 nucleotides are TGTGCCAGCAGCTTAGCGGGATTCGACAATGAGCAGTTCTTC. Translation gives CASSLAGFDNEQFF. The full variable domain, its missing parts supplied by reference TRBV7-2 and TRBJ2-1, is GAGVSQSPSNKVTEKGKDVELRCDPISGHTALYWYRQSLGQGLEFLIYFQGNSAPDKSGLPSDRFSAERTGGSVSTLTIQRTQQEDSAVYLCASSLAGFDNEQFFGPGTRLTVL.

This rearrangement joins TRBV3-1 to TRBJ2-2; no clear D gene. This CDR3 comprises 14 residues. V was cut by 4 bases and J by 4 bases, with 10 bases left in between. The germline V gene has CDR1 LGHDT and CDR2 YNNKEL (reference sequence). This CDR3 is CASSPSSPTGELFF. In DNA, the CDR3 is TGTGCCAGCAGCCCTTCCTCCCCCACCGGGGAGCTGTTTTTT.

This clonotype has a handful of counts. The rearrangement joins TRBV28 to TRBJ2-7; D is possibly TRBD1 (6 bases). Germline-derived CDR1 and CDR2 are MDHEN and SYDVKM. Trimming pared 4 bases from V and 2 bases from J, leaving 18 bases between. There are 16 residues in the CDR3. The DNA of the CDR3 is TGTGCCAGCAGTTCGTCATTTCCCGGACAGACCTACGAGCAGTACTTC. Translation: CASSSSFPGQTYEQYF.

This clonotype was observed a handful of times. This chain connects TRBV20-1 to TRBJ2-5; 12 bases agree with TRBD2. Germline V gene lookup returns CDR1 DFQATT and CDR2 SNEGSKA (reference sequence). Trimming took 5 bases from V and 6 from J; bases not matched to a gene: 7. This CDR3 comprises 14 residues. The chain's CDR3 is CSAPLAGGTQTQYF. CDR3 in DNA: TGCAGTGCTCCACTAGCGGGGGGAACCCAGACCCAGTACTTC.

V gene TRBV7-8 combines with J gene TRBJ2-3; D remains unclear. V was trimmed by 1 base and J by 8 bases, leaving 13 bases between them. Germline V gives CDR1 SGHVS, CDR2 FQNEAQ. This CDR3 has 14 amino acids. For the CDR3, the DNA is TGTGCCAGCAGCTTAGTGGCAGGCCAATCTACGCAGTATTTT. The encoded protein is CASSLVAGQSTQYF.

The chain has TRBV7-8 and TRBJ1-2, with D perhaps matching TRBD1 (6 bases). Looked up from germline, CDR1 is SGHVS and CDR2 is FQNEAQ. V lost 2 bases, J lost 0 bases, and 13 bases lay in between. The CDR3 is 16 amino acids. The CDR3 reads CASSLRTVSANYGYTF. The CDR3 bases are TGTGCCAGCAGCTTAAGGACAGTCAGTGCTAACTATGGCTACACCTTC.

V gene TRBV6-5 combines with J gene TRBJ2-3; D call uncertain. The CDR3 runs to 15 residues. Germline V gene lookup returns CDR1 MNHEY and CDR2 SVGAGI. V dropped 3 bases and J dropped 6 bases, with 16 bases sitting between them. The CDR3 here is CASSYWSSSIDTQYF. The DNA for the CDR3 is TGTGCCAGCAGTTATTGGAGCTCTTCTATCGATACGCAGTATTTT.

In this sample, this clonotype turned up a few times. The chain employs TRBV30 and TRBJ1-1; the match to TRBD1 covers 9 bases. Germline lookup yields CDR1 GTSNPN and CDR2 SVGIG (reference sequence). The CDR3 has 16 residues. V was clipped by 1 base and J by 6 bases; unmatched bases: 12. The CDR3 DNA reads TGTGCCTGGAGTGAATATTTTAGGACAGGGGAAGCTGAAGCTTTCTTT. This gives the protein CAWSEYFRTGEAEAFF.

This clonotype has only a few counts. V is TRBV12-3 or TRBV12-4 and J is TRBJ2-3; 8 nucleotides align to TRBD2. The CDR3 runs to 13 residues. The junction had 5 bases not matched to a gene; V was cut back by 1 base and J by 11 bases. The CDR3 nucleotides read TGTGCCAGCAGTTTAGTTATGGCGGGGGGGCAGTATTTT. Translating it yields CASSLVMAGGQYF.

A few counts support this clonotype. The rearrangement joins TRBV6-4 to TRBJ2-5, with 13 bases fitting TRBD2. The germline CDR1 and CDR2 sequences are MRHNA and SNTAGT. The CDR3 has 21 residues. The V segment lost 7 bases and the J segment 5 bases; nucleotides outside the gene matches: 25. DNA of the CDR3: TGTGCCAGCAAGGGGACTAGCGGGGAGCTAAATAGTTCCATGCTTTTTGAGACCCAGTACTTC. Protein product: CASKGTSGELNSSMLFETQYF.

This clonotype was recorded many times. The chain is built from TRBV28 and TRBJ2-7; 12 bases match TRBD2. This CDR3 region has 17 residues. Germline V gives CDR1 MDHEN, CDR2 SYDVKM. V gave up 6 bases and J gave up 6 bases; unmatched junction bases: 15. The chain's CDR3 is CASRPRTSGIRSLEQYF. CDR3 nucleotides: TGTGCCAGCAGACCTCGGACTAGCGGGATAAGATCCCTCGAGCAGTACTTC.

J is TRBJ1-2 and V is TRBV28; maybe TRBD1 (5 bases). The V and J ends lost 2 bases and 2 bases respectively, with 9 bases between them. The CDR3 is made up of 14 amino acids. Germline loops: CDR1 MDHEN, CDR2 SYDVKM. CDR3 protein: CASSLGGVNYGYTF. The CDR3 DNA sequence: TGTGCCAGCAGTTTAGGGGGGGTCAACTATGGCTACACCTTC.

In its sample, this clonotype was seen many times. The rearrangement links TRBV20-1 to TRBJ2-7, with D perhaps matching TRBD2 (5 bases). Germline V lookup: CDR1 DFQATT, CDR2 SNEGSKA (reference sequence). The CDR3 runs 14 residues. Trimming shortened V by 2 bases and J by 0 bases, and 11 bases separated the two germline ends. CDR3 sequence reads: CSARIAGNSYEQYF. As DNA, the CDR3 is TGCAGTGCTAGAATAGCCGGGAACTCCTACGAGCAGTACTTC.

This clonotype was detected only a few times. This chain links TRBV29-1 with TRBJ2-3; D uncertain. The V gene's germline CDR1 is SQVTM and CDR2 ANQGSEA. This CDR3 comprises 14 residues. The ends were cut back, 5 bases at V and 1 base at J, with 13 bases in the middle. CDR3 coding DNA: TGCAGCGTTCGGGTTCTGGACGGCACAGATACGCAGTATTTT. Encoded protein: CSVRVLDGTDTQYF.

This clonotype was seen more than once but under ten times. V is TRBV6-5 and J is TRBJ2-1; TRBD1 aligns across 10 bases. V lost 5 bases, J lost 6 bases, and 7 bases stayed unmatched. There are 15 residues in the CDR3. Germline CDR1 is MNHEY and CDR2 is SVGAGI. The CDR3 sequence is CASSLRDRGINEQFF. The CDR3 nucleotides are TGTGCCAGCAGTCTACGGGACAGGGGTATCAATGAGCAGTTCTTC.

This clonotype was seen more than once but under ten times. The chain carries TRBV7-9 and TRBJ1-5; D ambiguous. The CDR3 has 16 residues. V was cut by 2 bases and J by 0 bases, with 11 bases left in between. Germline V CDR1 and CDR2: SEHNR, FQNEAQ (reference sequence). For the CDR3, the DNA is TGTGCCAGCAGCTTATTGGGGAGCGATAGCAATCAGCCCCAGCATTTT. The encoded protein is CASSLLGSDSNQPQHF.

The rearrangement links TRBV18 to TRBJ2-3, with 7 bases that match TRBD1. The trim removed 2 bases at V and 2 bases at J, leaving 1 base unmatched. The germline CDR1 and CDR2 sequences are KGHSH and LQKENI. The length of the CDR3 is 14 residues. The CDR3 DNA follows: TGTGCCAGCTCACCAGGGACAGCCACAGATACGCAGTATTTT. Protein: CASSPGTATDTQYF. Variable domain in full (rest from reference TRBV18 and TRBJ2-3): NAGVMQNPRHLVRRRGQEARLRCSPMKGHSHVYWYRQLPEEGLKFMVYLQKENIIDESGMPKERFSAEFPKEGPSILRIQQVVRGDSAAYFCASSPGTATDTQYFGPGTRLTVL.

There are a few counts of this clonotype. Written as DNA, the CDR3 is TGTGCCAGCAGCTCCGGGACGGTGAGCTCTGGGGCCAACGTCCTGACTTTC. Encoded protein: CASSSGTVSSGANVLTF. The chain has TRBV2 and TRBJ2-6; D is possibly TRBD1 or TRBD2 (5 bases each). CDR1 and CDR2 (germline): SNHLY, FYNNEI. V gave up 6 bases and J gave up 0 bases, with 15 bases separating them. This CDR3 is 17 amino acids long.

This clonotype was counted only a few times. The chain has TRBV7-2 and TRBJ2-4; D gene uncertain. Germline loops: CDR1 SGHTA, CDR2 FQGNSA. This CDR3 spans 14 amino acids. Deletions cut 6 bases from V and 5 bases from J, with 14 bases between. The DNA for the CDR3 is TGTGCCAGCAGTGCGCCCAATTTCGAAAACATTCAGTACTTC. Translating it yields CASSAPNFENIQYF.

This clonotype was observed a few times. The chain recombines TRBV4-1 with TRBJ2-7; no definite D call. Germline V gives CDR1 MGHRA, CDR2 YSYEKL. This CDR3 is 15 amino acids long. The germline V and J ends were trimmed by 4 bases and 0 bases, with 13 bases remaining between them. CDR3 sequence (DNA): TGCGCCAGCAGCCGAGGCTACGATCCCTCCTACGAGCAGTACTTC. Translation: CASSRGYDPSYEQYF.

This clonotype has ten or more counts. This sequence joins TRBV4-3 and TRBJ2-1, with 7 nucleotides matching TRBD1. V lost 0 bases to trimming and J lost 2 bases; unmatched junction nucleotides: 4. The length of the CDR3 is 16 residues. Germline V lookup: CDR1 LGHNA, CDR2 YSLEER. The CDR3 loop is CASSQDRQGPYNEQFF. CDR3 nucleotide sequence: TGCGCCAGCAGCCAAGATCGACAGGGACCCTACAATGAGCAGTTCTTC.

The gene calls are TRBV20-1 and TRBJ2-3, with 14 nucleotides matching TRBD2. V was pared by 5 bases and J by 10 bases, with 11 bases of the junction left unmatched. This CDR3 spans 15 amino acids. Germline CDR1 and CDR2: DFQATT and SNEGSKA (reference sequence). The CDR3 nucleotides are TGCAGTGCTCCCCTGGGACTAGCGGGAGATAGAGCGCAGTATTTT. Translated, it gives CSAPLGLAGDRAQYF.

This clonotype was seen only a few times. The rearrangement joins TRBV20-1 to TRBJ1-6, with 8 bases identical to TRBD1. CDR3 length equals 15 residues. Per germline, CDR1 DFQATT and CDR2 SNEGSKA (reference sequence). V shed 3 bases, J shed 4 bases, and the junction held 5 bases outside the gene matches. CDR3 loop: CSASPGTGYNSPLHF. The CDR3 DNA is TGCAGTGCTAGCCCCGGGACAGGTTATAATTCACCCCTCCACTTT.

The chain uses TRBV20-1 and TRBJ2-7; TRBD2 aligns across 7 bases. Germline lookup yields CDR1 DFQATT and CDR2 SNEGSKA (reference sequence). With V trimmed by 6 bases and J by 4 bases, 3 bases remained unmatched. The CDR3 has 11 amino acids. The CDR3 spells CSAGGGYEQYF. The CDR3 DNA reads TGCAGTGCCGGCGGGGGATACGAGCAGTACTTC.